This record concerns one T cell receptor beta chain sequence. The sample originates from a study of yellow fever vaccine responses in identical twins. V was trimmed by 1 base and J by 2 bases, leaving 8 bases between them. Germline CDR1 is SGHNT and CDR2 is YENEEA. The CDR3 has 14 amino acids. Each CDR3 protein gets one entry after TCRdb re-called the RT-PCR reads with MiXCR. The repertoire holds 9,500 to 11,000 distinct CDR3 sequences, with around 78% as singletons. The chain has TRBV11-3 and TRBJ2-5; D remains ambiguous. The sample here was T cells from blood (PBMCs), unsorted or a sorted subset (not recorded which), taken before or after yellow fever vaccination (not recorded which). This TCR was recovered from a woman under 30 who received the yellow fever vaccine. Here the CDR3 DNA reads TGTGCCAGCAGCTTAGGGGTGGTACAAGAGACCCAGTACTTC. Translating gives CASSLGVVQETQYF.